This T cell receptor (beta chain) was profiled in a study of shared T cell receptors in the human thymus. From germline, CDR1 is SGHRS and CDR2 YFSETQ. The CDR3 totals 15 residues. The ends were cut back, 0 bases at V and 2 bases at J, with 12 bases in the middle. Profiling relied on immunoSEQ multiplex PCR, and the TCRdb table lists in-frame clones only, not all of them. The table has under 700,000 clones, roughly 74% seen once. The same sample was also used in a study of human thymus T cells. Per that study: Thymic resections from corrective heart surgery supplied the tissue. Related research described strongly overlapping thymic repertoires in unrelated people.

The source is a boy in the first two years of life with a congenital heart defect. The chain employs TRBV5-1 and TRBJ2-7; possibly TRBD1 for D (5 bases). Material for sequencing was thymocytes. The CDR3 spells CASSLVGRAPYEQYF. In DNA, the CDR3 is TGCGCCAGCAGCTTGGTAGGCAGGGCCCCCTACGAGCAGTACTTC.